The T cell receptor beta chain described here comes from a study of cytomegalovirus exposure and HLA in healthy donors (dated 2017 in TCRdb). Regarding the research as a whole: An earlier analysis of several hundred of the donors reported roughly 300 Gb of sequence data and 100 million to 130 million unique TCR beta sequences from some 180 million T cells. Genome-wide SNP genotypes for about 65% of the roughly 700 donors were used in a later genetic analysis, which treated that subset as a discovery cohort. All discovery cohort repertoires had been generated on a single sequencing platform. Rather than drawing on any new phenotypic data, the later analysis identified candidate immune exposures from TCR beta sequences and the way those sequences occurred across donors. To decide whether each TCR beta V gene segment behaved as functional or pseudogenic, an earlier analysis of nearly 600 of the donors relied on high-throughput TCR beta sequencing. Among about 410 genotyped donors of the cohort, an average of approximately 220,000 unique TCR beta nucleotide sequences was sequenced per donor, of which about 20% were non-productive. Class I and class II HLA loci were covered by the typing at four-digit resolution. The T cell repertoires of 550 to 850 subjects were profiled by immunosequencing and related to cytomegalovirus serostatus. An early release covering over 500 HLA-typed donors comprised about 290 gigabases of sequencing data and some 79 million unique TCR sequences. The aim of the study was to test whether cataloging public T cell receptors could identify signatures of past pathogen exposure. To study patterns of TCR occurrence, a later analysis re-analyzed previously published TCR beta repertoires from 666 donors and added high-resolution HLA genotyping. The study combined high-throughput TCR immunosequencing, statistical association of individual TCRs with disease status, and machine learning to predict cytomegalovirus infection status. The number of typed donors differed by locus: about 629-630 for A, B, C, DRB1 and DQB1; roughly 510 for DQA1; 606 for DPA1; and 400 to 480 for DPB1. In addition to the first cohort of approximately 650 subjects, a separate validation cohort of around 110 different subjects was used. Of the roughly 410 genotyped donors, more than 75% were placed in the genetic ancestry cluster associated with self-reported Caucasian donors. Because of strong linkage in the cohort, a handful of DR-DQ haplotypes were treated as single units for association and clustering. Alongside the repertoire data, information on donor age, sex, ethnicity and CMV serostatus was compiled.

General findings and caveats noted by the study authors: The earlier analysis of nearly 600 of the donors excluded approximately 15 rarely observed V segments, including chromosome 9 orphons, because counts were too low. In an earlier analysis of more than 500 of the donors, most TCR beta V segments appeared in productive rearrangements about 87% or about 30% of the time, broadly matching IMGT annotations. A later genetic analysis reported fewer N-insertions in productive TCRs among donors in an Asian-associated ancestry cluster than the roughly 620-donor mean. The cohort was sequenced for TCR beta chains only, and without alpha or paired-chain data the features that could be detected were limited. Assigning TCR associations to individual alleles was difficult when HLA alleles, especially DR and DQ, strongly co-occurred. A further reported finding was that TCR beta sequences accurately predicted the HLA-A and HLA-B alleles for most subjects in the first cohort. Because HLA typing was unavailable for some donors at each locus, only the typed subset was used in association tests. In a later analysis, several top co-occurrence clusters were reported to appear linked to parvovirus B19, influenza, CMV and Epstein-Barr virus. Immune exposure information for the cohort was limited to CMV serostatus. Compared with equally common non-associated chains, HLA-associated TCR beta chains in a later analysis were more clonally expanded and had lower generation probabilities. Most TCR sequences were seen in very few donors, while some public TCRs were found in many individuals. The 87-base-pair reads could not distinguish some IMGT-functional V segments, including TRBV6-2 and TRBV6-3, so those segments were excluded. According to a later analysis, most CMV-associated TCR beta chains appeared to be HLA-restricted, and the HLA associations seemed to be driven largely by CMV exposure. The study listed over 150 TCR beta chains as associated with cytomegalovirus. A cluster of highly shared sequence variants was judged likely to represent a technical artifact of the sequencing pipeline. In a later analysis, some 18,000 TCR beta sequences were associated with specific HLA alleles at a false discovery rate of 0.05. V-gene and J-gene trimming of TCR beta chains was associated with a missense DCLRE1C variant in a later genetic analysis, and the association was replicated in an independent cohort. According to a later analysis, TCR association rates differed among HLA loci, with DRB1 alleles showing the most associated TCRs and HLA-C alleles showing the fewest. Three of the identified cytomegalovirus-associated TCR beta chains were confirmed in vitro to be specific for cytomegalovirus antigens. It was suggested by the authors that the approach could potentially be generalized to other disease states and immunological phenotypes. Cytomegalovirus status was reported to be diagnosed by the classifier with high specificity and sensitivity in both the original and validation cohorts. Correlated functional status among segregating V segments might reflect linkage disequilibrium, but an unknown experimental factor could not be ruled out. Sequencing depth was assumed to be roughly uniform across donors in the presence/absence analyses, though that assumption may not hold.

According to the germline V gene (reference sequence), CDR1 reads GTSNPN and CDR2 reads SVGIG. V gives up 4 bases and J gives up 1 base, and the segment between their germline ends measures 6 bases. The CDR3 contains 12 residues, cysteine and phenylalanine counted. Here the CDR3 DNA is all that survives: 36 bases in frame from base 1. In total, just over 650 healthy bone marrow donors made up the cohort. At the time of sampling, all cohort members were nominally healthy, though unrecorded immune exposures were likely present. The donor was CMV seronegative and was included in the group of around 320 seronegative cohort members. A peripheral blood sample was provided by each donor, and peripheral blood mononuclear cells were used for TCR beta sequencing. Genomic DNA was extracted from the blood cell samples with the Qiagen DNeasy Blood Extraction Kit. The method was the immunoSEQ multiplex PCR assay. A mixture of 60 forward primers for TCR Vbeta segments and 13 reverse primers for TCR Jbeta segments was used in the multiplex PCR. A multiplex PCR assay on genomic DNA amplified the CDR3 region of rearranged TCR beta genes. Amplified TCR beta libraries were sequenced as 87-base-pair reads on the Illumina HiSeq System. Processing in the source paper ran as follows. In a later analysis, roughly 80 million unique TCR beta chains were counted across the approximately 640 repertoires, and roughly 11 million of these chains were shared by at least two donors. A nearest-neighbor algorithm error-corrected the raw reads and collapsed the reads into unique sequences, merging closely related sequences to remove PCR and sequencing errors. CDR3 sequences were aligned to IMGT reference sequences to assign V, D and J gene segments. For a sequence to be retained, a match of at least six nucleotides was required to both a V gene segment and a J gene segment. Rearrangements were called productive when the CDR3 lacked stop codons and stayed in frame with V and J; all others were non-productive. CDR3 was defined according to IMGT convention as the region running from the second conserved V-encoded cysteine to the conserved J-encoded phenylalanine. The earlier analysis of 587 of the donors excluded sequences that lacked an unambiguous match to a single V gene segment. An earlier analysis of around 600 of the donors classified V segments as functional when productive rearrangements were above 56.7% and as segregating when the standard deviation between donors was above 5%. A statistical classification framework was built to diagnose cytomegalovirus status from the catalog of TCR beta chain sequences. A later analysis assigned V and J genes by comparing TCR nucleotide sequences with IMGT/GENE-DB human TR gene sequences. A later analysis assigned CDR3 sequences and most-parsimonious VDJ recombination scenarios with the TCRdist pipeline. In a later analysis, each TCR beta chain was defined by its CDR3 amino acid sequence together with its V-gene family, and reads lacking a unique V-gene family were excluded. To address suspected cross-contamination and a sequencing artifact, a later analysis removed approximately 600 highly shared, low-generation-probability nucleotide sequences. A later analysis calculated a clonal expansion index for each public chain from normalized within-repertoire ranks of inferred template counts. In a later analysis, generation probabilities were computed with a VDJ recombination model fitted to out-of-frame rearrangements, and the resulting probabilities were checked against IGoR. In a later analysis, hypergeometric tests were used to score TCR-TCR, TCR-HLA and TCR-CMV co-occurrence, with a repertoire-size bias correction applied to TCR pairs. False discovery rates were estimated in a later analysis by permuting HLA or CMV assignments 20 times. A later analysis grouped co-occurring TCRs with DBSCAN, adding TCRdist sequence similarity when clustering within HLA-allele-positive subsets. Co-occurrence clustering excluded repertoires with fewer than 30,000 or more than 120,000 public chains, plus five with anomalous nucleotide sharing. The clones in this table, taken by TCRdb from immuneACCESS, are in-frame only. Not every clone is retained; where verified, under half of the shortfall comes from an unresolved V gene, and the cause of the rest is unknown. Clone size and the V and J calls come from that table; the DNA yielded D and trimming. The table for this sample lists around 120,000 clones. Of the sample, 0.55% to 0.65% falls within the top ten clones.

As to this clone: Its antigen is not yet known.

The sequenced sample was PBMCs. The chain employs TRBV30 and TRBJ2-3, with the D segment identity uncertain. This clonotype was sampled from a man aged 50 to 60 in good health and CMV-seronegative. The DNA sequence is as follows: TGTGCCTGGACCTCAGGCACAGATACGCAGTATTTT. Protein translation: CAWTSGTDTQYF.